One sample yielded the 24 T cell receptor beta chains listed below, sequenced in a study of T cell responses to AZD1222 COVID-19 vaccine. The table came from immunoSEQ multiplex PCR; TCRdb's copy has only in-frame clones and leaves some out. The sample shows about 160,000 clones, 88% of them seen only once. Sample: peripheral blood, taken on day 0 of AZD1222 vaccination. The source is an adult in good health.

V gene TRBV21-1 combines with J gene TRBJ2-1; TRBD1 is taken as the D call from the table, unchecked against the DNA. TRBV21-1 is a known pseudogene. The CDR3 is 17 residues long. The CDR3 DNA is TGTGCCAGCAGCAGAATTGGGGCCGGGACAGGGGACAATGAGCAGTTCTTC. This translates into CASSRIGAGTGDNEQFF.

This chain joins TRBV5-1 and TRBJ1-4; tentative D call: TRBD1 (6 bases). Trimming cost V 3 bases and J 2 bases, with 11 bases left between them. Germline V gene sequence: CDR1 SGHRS, CDR2 YFSETQ. CDR3 size: 15 residues. DNA of the CDR3: TGCGCCAGCAGCTCCCAGGGGTCGACTAATGAAAAACTGTTTTTT. It is translated as CASSSQGSTNEKLFF.

This sequence joins TRBV19 and TRBJ1-1; 7 bases map to TRBD1. V lost 2 bases, J lost 1 base, and 7 bases stayed unmatched. The CDR3 sequence is 16 residues long. CDR1 is LNHDA, CDR2 SQIVND, per germline (reference sequence). CDR3 bases: TGTGCCAGTAGTATATTTCGGACAGGCAAGAACACTGAAGCTTTCTTT. It codes for CASSIFRTGKNTEAFF.

About this clone: The sample holds other DNA sequences that translate to the same CDR3. The rearrangement uses TRBV9 and TRBJ1-1; possibly TRBD1 for D (6 bases). CDR3 size: 14 residues. Germline CDR1 is SGDLS and CDR2 is YYNGEE. Trimming shortened V by 3 bases and J by 2 bases, and 11 bases separated the two germline ends. DNA for the CDR3: TGTGCCAGCAGCGCGGGGGGCTTAAACACTGAAGCTTTCTTT. As protein: CASSAGGLNTEAFF.

The chain carries TRBV6-1 and TRBJ1-5, with D perhaps matching TRBD1 (5 bases). V was trimmed by 0 bases and J by 3 bases, leaving 18 bases between them. Germline CDR1 MNHNS, CDR2 SASEGT. The CDR3 covers 18 residues. This CDR3 is CASSEANLRQQFNQPQHF. DNA for the CDR3: TGTGCCAGCAGTGAAGCTAACCTTCGACAGCAATTCAATCAGCCCCAGCATTTT.

This clone appeared a single time. This chain links TRBV27 with TRBJ2-2; possible D gene TRBD2, 7 bases. The CDR3 consists of 15 residues. Germline CDR1 and CDR2: MNHEY and SMNVEV (reference sequence). Trimming took off 5 bases at V and 4 bases at J, with 14 bases between the two ends. CDR3 protein: CASSEAGAGTGELFF. CDR3 nucleotide sequence: TGTGCCAGCAGTGAGGCGGGGGCCGGCACCGGGGAGCTGTTTTTT.

The gene calls are TRBV7-9 and TRBJ2-6; D is tentatively TRBD1 or TRBD2 (5 bases each). The CDR3 has 17 residues. The germline CDR1 and CDR2 sequences are SEHNR and FQNEAQ (reference sequence). The ends were cut back, 11 bases at V and 0 bases at J, with 20 bases in the middle. The CDR3 nucleotides read TGTGCCCTTATCATCCGGGGCAGACACTCTGGGGCCAACGTCCTGACTTTC. This encodes CALIIRGRHSGANVLTF.

This sequence joins TRBV24-1 and TRBJ1-2, with D uncertain. This CDR3 has 14 amino acids. Trimming stripped 4 bases from V and 8 bases from J, with 16 bases between. Per the germline V gene, CDR1 is KGHDR and CDR2 is SFDVKD. The CDR3 coding sequence is TGTGCCACCAGTGAGACCGGGATTTCCTCCGGCTACACCTTC. It is translated as CATSETGISSGYTF.

The chain uses TRBV28 and TRBJ1-1, with TRBD1 matching over 8 bases. After removal of 4 bases from V and 7 bases from J, the junction contained 5 bases not matched to a gene. CDR3 length: 13 amino acids. Germline V gene data show CDR1 as MDHEN and CDR2 as SYDVKM. The CDR3 bases are TGTGCCAGCAGTTCGACAGGGGAATATGAAGCTTTCTTT. Protein product: CASSSTGEYEAFF.

J is TRBJ1-4 and V is TRBV5-1, with a weak D call TRBD1 (6 bases). The CDR3 loop spans 15 amino acids. The V end was cut by 1 base, the J end by 4 bases, with 11 bases between. Per germline, CDR1 SGHRS and CDR2 YFSETQ. CDR3 sequence (DNA): TGCGCCAGCAGCTTGCAAGGACAGAGTAATGAAAAACTGTTTTTT. It is translated as CASSLQGQSNEKLFF.

The chain combines TRBV20-1 with TRBJ1-2, with D possibly TRBD1 on 5 matching bases. CDR3 size: 13 residues. Germline V CDR1 and CDR2: DFQATT, SNEGSKA (reference sequence). Between the trimmed V and J ends, which lost 3 bases and 7 bases, there was a span of 15 bases. The CDR3 sequence: CSASVRGYGGYTF. In nucleotides, the CDR3 is TGCAGTGCTAGTGTTCGGGGGTACGGTGGCTACACCTTC.

This chain uses TRBV18 with TRBJ1-2; 8 bases fit TRBD1. CDR1 is KGHSH and CDR2 is LQKENI in the germline V gene. V trimming: 4 bases; J trimming: 3 bases; junction bases outside the gene matches: 7. The CDR3 is 15 amino acids. DNA for the CDR3: TGTGCCAGCTCACTAGACAGGGGACCACACTATGGCTACACCTTC. Its protein is CASSLDRGPHYGYTF.

The chain is built from TRBV7-9 and TRBJ2-4, with D possibly TRBD2 on 5 matching bases. Trimming removed 5 bases at V and 11 bases at J, with 13 bases between. From germline, CDR1 is SEHNR and CDR2 FQNEAQ (reference sequence). This CDR3 contains 12 residues. The CDR3 DNA reads TGTGCCAGCAGCCCCCAGGCGGGCCTTCAGTACTTC. It yields the protein CASSPQAGLQYF.

The rearrangement uses TRBV5-1 and TRBJ1-1, with D maybe TRBD1 (6 bases). Trimming shortened V by 4 bases and J by 5 bases, and 18 bases separated the two germline ends. This CDR3 has 15 amino acids. The germline V gene encodes CDR1 SGHRS and CDR2 YFSETQ. The CDR3 loop reads CASSQNPGDLTEAFF. The DNA of the CDR3 is TGCGCCAGCAGCCAGAACCCAGGGGATTTGACTGAAGCTTTCTTT.

For the CDR3, the DNA is TGTGCCAGCAGTTTATCGGCTGGATACAATGAGCAGTTCTTC. It codes for CASSLSAGYNEQFF. The genes are TRBV27 and TRBJ2-1; D gene unclear. Between the trimmed V and J ends, which lost 0 bases and 4 bases, there was a span of 7 bases. The CDR3 extends over 14 amino acids. The V gene's germline CDR1 is MNHEY and CDR2 SMNVEV (reference sequence).

This clone has only one observation. The chain links TRBV6-2 or TRBV6-3 to TRBJ2-3; D may be TRBD2 (5 bases). The CDR3 has 14 amino acids. V lost 0 bases to trimming and J lost 5 bases, with 9 bases between them. Germline V CDR1 and CDR2: MNHEY, SVGEGT. CDR3 bases: TGTGCCAGCAGTTACTCGCGGGCGGTAGATACGCAGTATTTT. Protein product: CASSYSRAVDTQYF.

The rearrangement joins TRBV9 to TRBJ2-5, with a weak D call TRBD1 (6 bases). CDR3 size: 16 residues. Germline V gives CDR1 SGDLS, CDR2 YYNGEE. With 4 bases removed from V and 3 bases from J, the gap between germline ends came to 19 bases. The DNA for the CDR3 is TGTGCCAGCAGCCCCTGGACAGCCCTAGGGAAAGAGACCCAGTACTTC. This codes for CASSPWTALGKETQYF.

The rearrangement joins TRBV4-3 to TRBJ2-3, with D uncertain. The CDR3 totals 12 residues. Trimming took off 1 base at V and 5 bases at J, with 4 bases between the two ends. In germline, CDR1 is LGHNA, CDR2 YSLEER. The CDR3 region is CASSQVGDTQYF. In nucleotides, the CDR3 is TGCGCCAGCAGCCAAGTGGGAGATACGCAGTATTTT.

V usage is TRBV5-1 and J usage is TRBJ1-3; D not certain. Germline CDR1 and CDR2: SGHRS and YFSETQ. V was trimmed by 1 base and J by 5 bases, leaving 10 bases between them. There are 14 residues in the CDR3. The DNA for the CDR3 is TGCGCCAGCAGCTTGTCAGGAACTAGAAACACCATATATTTT. Residues: CASSLSGTRNTIYF.

This chain uses TRBV6-1 with TRBJ1-2; 7 nucleotides line up with TRBD1. V gave up 0 bases and J gave up 3 bases; unmatched junction bases: 13. Germline V gives CDR1 MNHNS, CDR2 SASEGT. There are 18 residues in the CDR3. This CDR3 reads CASSEARTGVDLYYGYTF. CDR3 bases: TGTGCCAGCAGTGAAGCGCGTACAGGGGTCGATCTTTACTATGGCTACACCTTC.

The chain links TRBV5-1 to TRBJ2-3, with D tentatively TRBD2 (6 bases). Germline CDR1 and CDR2: SGHRS and YFSETQ. The ends were cut back, 1 base at V and 2 bases at J, with 11 bases in the middle. The CDR3 spans 15 residues. The CDR3 DNA follows: TGCGCCAGCAGCTTGAGGGGACTCCACACAGATACGCAGTATTTT. Translating it yields CASSLRGLHTDTQYF.

The rearrangement links TRBV11-2 to TRBJ1-3; D is ambiguous. The germline gives CDR1 SGHAT, CDR2 FQNNGV. This CDR3 has 16 residues. V was shortened by 0 bases and J by 0 bases, with 9 bases between the two germline ends. The CDR3 region has the DNA TGTGCCAGCAGCTTAGATATCGGGTTCTCTGGAAACACCATATATTTT. This codes for CASSLDIGFSGNTIYF.

The V call is TRBV5-1, the J call TRBJ2-1; TRBD2 agrees at 9 bases. Germline CDR1 and CDR2: SGHRS and YFSETQ. After removal of 4 bases from V and 4 bases from J, the junction contained 6 bases not matched to a gene. CDR3 size: 15 residues. The CDR3 nucleotides are TGCGCCAGCAGCACGGAGCGGGGGGAGTACAATGAGCAGTTCTTC. Translated: CASSTERGEYNEQFF.

The chain is built from TRBV11-2 and TRBJ2-7, with 8 bases identical to TRBD1. From germline, CDR1 is SGHAT and CDR2 FQNNGV. With 1 base clipped from V and 0 bases from J, the junction kept 2 bases outside the gene matches. This CDR3 contains 15 residues. This CDR3 reads CASSLGTGSSYEQYF. The CDR3 DNA sequence: TGTGCCAGCAGCTTAGGGACAGGGAGCTCCTACGAGCAGTACTTC.